Listed below are T cell receptor beta chains from one sample, sequenced in a study of shared clonotypes between healthy human individuals. The data were produced by immunoSEQ multiplex PCR, yet TCRdb's version contains in-frame clones alone and is incomplete. This sample has around 2,000,000 clones, with about 95% found just once. The sequencing input was naive CD8+ T cells sorted from blood. These receptors were obtained from a man between 18 and 35 years old in good health. CDR3s include the opening cysteine and the closing phenylalanine or tryptophan. The order of the fields is D gene, V gene, clone size, J gene, CDR3 DNA, CDR3 protein. A D gene is named only where the DNA matches it firmly. A row's size may be missing; if present it is once, few, many or a size class.

-	TRBV9	-	TRBJ2-7	TGTGCCAGCAGCGCGGAGCAGGGTGGGGGTTTCTACGAGCAGTACTTC	CASSAEQGGGFYEQYF
TRBD1	TRBV13	-	TRBJ1-4	TGTGCCAGCAGCTTCCAAGGACAGGGCCATGGAACTAATGAAAAACTGTTTTTT	CASSFQGQGHGTNEKLFF
TRBD2	TRBV10-2	-	TRBJ2-3	TGCGCCAGCAGTGAGGAAATTAGCGGGAGGGCCGTCACAGATACGCAGTATTTT	CASSEEISGRAVTDTQYF
-	TRBV20-1	-	TRBJ2-5	TGCAGTGCTAGAACGGGGGAGACCCAGTACTTC	CSARTGETQYF
-	TRBV30	-	TRBJ1-2	TGTGCCTGGAGTGATAACAGTTACTATGGCTACACCTTC	CAWSDNSYYGYTF
-	TRBV27	few	TRBJ1-6	TGTGCCACCCGGGGTGGGCCCTATAATTCACCCCTCCACTTT	CATRGGPYNSPLHF
-	TRBV15	-	TRBJ1-5	TGTGCCACCAGCAGAGATCCGGGACTAGGTCAGCCCCAGCATTTT	CATSRDPGLGQPQHF
-	TRBV11-2	once	TRBJ2-1	TGTGCCAGCACGACCTTAACTAACTCCTACAATGAGCAGTTCTTC	CASTTLTNSYNEQFF
TRBD2	TRBV7-9	-	TRBJ2-1	TGTGCCAGCAGCCGAGCGGGAGGGTGGGGATACGGTGAGCAGTTCTTC	CASSRAGGWGYGEQFF
TRBD1	TRBV5-4	-	TRBJ2-1	TGTGCCAGCAGCTTGGGAGGACAGGGTTACAATGAGCAGTTCTTC	CASSLGGQGYNEQFF
TRBD2	TRBV4-1	-	TRBJ2-7	TGCGCCAGCAGCCAAGGAACTAGCGAAAGGGTCAACGAGCAGTACTTC	CASSQGTSERVNEQYF
TRBD2	TRBV7-9	-	TRBJ2-5	TGTGCCAGTTTTGAGGAGGAGGCGGGGGACCAAGAGACCCAGTACTTC	CASFEEEAGDQETQYF
-	TRBV9	once	TRBJ2-7	TGTGCCAGCAGCGTAGTAGCGGATGAGTACGAGCAGTACTTC	CASSVVADEYEQYF
-	TRBV5-4	-	TRBJ2-7	TGTGCCAGCAGCCCGGGACAACTCTACGAGCAGTACTTC	CASSPGQLYEQYF
TRBD2	TRBV7-9	-	TRBJ2-2	TGTGCCAGCAGCTTGATACTAGCGTTTCACACCGGGGAGCTGTTTTTT	CASSLILAFHTGELFF
-	TRBV5-1	-	TRBJ2-3	TGCGCCAGTGACCCAGATACGCAGTATTTT	CASDPDTQYF
TRBD2	TRBV2	-	TRBJ2-2	TGTGCCAGCACCCTCCCCGGGACTACTATACACCGAGGGGAGCTGTTTTTT	CASTLPGTTIHRGELFF
-	TRBV9	-	TRBJ2-1	TGTGCCAGCAGCGTTGGGTGGTCGCTCGACAATGAGCAGTTCTTC	CASSVGWSLDNEQFF
-	TRBV27	-	TRBJ2-1	TGTGCCAGCAGTTTATGGGTGGGGTCCTACAATGAGCAGTTCTTC	CASSLWVGSYNEQFF
TRBD1	TRBV7-8	-	TRBJ1-6	TGTGCCAGCAGCCCGGACAGGGGTGTTTCACCCCTCCACTTT	CASSPDRGVSPLHF
-	TRBV9	-	TRBJ1-3	TGTGCCAGCAGCGTAGAAGGGCGTGCTGGAAACACCATATATTTT	CASSVEGRAGNTIYF
-	TRBV2	-	TRBJ2-5	TGTGCCAGCAGTGAAGCGGGGGGTTGGGAGACCCAGTACTTC	CASSEAGGWETQYF
TRBD2	TRBV6-5	-	TRBJ2-1	TGTGCCAGCAGTTATGGCGGGAGCGGAAATGAGCAGTTCTTC	CASSYGGSGNEQFF
-	TRBV2	-	TRBJ1-4	TGTGCCAGCAGTGAATGGGGAGTTAATGAAAAACTGTTTTTT	CASSEWGVNEKLFF
-	TRBV28	-	TRBJ2-4	TGTGCCAGCAGTTTATCAATGTGGGACATTCAGTACTTC	CASSLSMWDIQYF
-	TRBV12-5	-	TRBJ2-1	TGTGCTAGTGGTTTGGTAGTCGCAGGGGCCTATAAGCAGTTCTTC	CASGLVVAGAYKQFF
-	TRBV27	-	TRBJ2-7	TGTGCCAGCAGTCCGGCCTACTGGCACGAGCAGTACTTC	CASSPAYWHEQYF
-	TRBV29-1	-	TRBJ1-1	TGCAGCGTGCCCAGCGTGATGAGTCCTGAAGCTTTCTTT	CSVPSVMSPEAFF
TRBD2	TRBV7-9	-	TRBJ2-1	TGTGCCAGCAGCTCCGTAGCGGGGGGGCCCTATGAGCAGTTCTTC	CASSSVAGGPYEQFF
TRBD2	TRBV5-1	-	TRBJ2-1	TGCGCCAGCAGCGGGCTACTCTCGGGACTAGCGGGCAATGAGCAGTTCTTC	CASSGLLSGLAGNEQFF
-	TRBV7-7	-	TRBJ2-7	TGTGCTAGCAGCGATTCCGGCTCCTACGAGCAGTACTTC	CASSDSGSYEQYF
-	TRBV7-8	-	TRBJ2-1	TGTGCCAGCAGCTTAGAAGGGGGGAGCTCCTACAATGAGCAGTTCTTC	CASSLEGGSSYNEQFF
TRBD2	TRBV10-3	once	TRBJ2-5	TGTGCCATCAGTGACCCGGGACTAGCGGGAGAGTTAGGAGAGACCCAGTACTTC	CAISDPGLAGELGETQYF
TRBD2	TRBV27	-	TRBJ2-7	TGTGCCAGCAGTTACAGCGGGACCTACGAGCAGTACTTC	CASSYSGTYEQYF
-	TRBV15	-	TRBJ1-6	TGTGCCACCAAAGGGATCTATAATTCACCCCTCCACTTT	CATKGIYNSPLHF
-	TRBV14	once	TRBJ1-6	TGTGCCAGCAGCCAGAGTACGGATTTCTTTTCACCCCTCCACTTT	CASSQSTDFFSPLHF
TRBD1	TRBV27	few	TRBJ1-6	TGTGCCAGCAGGCATCAGGGGGCGGATTCACCCCTCCACTTT	CASRHQGADSPLHF
TRBD1	TRBV6-5	-	TRBJ1-1	TGTGCCAGCACCCCGACAGGGGGCTATACTGAAGCTTTCTTT	CASTPTGGYTEAFF
TRBD1	TRBV11-2	once	TRBJ2-7	TGTGCCAGCAGTCTCGCCGGGACAGGTTACGAGCAGTACTTC	CASSLAGTGYEQYF
-	TRBV9	-	TRBJ2-5	TGTGCCAGCAGCGTAGCGTCTTTGGGGCTCCAAGAGACCCAGTACTTC	CASSVASLGLQETQYF
TRBD1	TRBV7-9	-	TRBJ2-1	TGTGCCAGCAGAACCGGGACAGGGGGCTCCTACAATGAGCAGTTCTTC	CASRTGTGGSYNEQFF
-	TRBV7-2	-	TRBJ2-3	TGTGCCAGCAGCTCGGACTGGACAGATACGCAGTATTTT	CASSSDWTDTQYF
-	TRBV6-5	-	TRBJ1-2	TGTGCCAGCAGTTACGGGGTAGGGGCGGACTATGGCTACACCTTC	CASSYGVGADYGYTF
-	TRBV2	-	TRBJ2-7	TGTGCCAGCACGAGGGCCCTTGACTACGAGCAGTACTTC	CASTRALDYEQYF
TRBD1	TRBV28	-	TRBJ2-3	TGTGCCAGCAGTGGACAGGGTCGCCCTGGCACAGATACGCAGTATTTT	CASSGQGRPGTDTQYF
TRBD2	TRBV27	-	TRBJ2-3	TGTGCCAGCAGTTTACTTCAACTAGCGTCGAGCACAGATACGCAGTATTTT	CASSLLQLASSTDTQYF
-	TRBV6-5	-	TRBJ1-1	TGTGCCAGCAGGTGGACGTTGAACACTGAAGCTTTCTTT	CASRWTLNTEAFF
-	TRBV27	-	TRBJ1-2	TGTGCCAGCAGTTTACAGGGGAACTATGGCTACACCTTC	CASSLQGNYGYTF
-	TRBV27	-	TRBJ2-7	TGTGCCAGCAGTTTTAAGGGGGGGTTCCACGAGCAGTACTTC	CASSFKGGFHEQYF
-	TRBV5-1	few	TRBJ2-2	TGCGCCAGCAGCTTGGCCGGTCACGGGGAGCTGTTTTTT	CASSLAGHGELFF
-	TRBV12-5	-	TRBJ2-3	TGTGCTAGTGTCGACGACTGGGGGGGCACAGATACGCAGTATTTT	CASVDDWGGTDTQYF
-	TRBV7-9	-	TRBJ2-7	TGTGCCAGCAGCTTAGCGGGTGCCTACGAGCAGTACTTC	CASSLAGAYEQYF
TRBD2	TRBV7-9	-	TRBJ2-3	TGTGCCAGCAGCCGCCGGGCGGGAGGGGGAAACGCAGATACGCAGTATTTT	CASSRRAGGGNADTQYF
TRBD1	TRBV18	-	TRBJ1-2	TGTGCCAGCTCACCACCGACAGGGGAGGGCTACACCTTC	CASSPPTGEGYTF
TRBD2	TRBV5-6	-	TRBJ2-2	TGTGCCAGCAGCTTGGCCGGGACTAGCGGTCACGGGGAGCTGTTTTTT	CASSLAGTSGHGELFF
-	TRBV5-1	-	TRBJ2-7	TGCGCCAGCGGAGGGGGTCATACAGGGTTTTACGAGCAGTACTTC	CASGGGHTGFYEQYF